The rows below give T cell receptor beta chains drawn from one sample of a study of human T cells and chemical hapten exposure. TCRdb fed the RACE reads into MiXCR, producing one record per CDR3 protein. There are about 380,000 distinct CDR3 sequences in the sample; approximately 5.1% occur only once, and about 2.1% lies in the top ten. The sequencing here drew on whole blood, taken in connection with sensitization to the hapten diphenylcyclopropenone (DPC). These receptors all come from a woman in her forties or fifties with alopecia areata. Some clones in this sample may be carry-over from other donors' samples. Both conserved end residues are part of each CDR3. Fields, in order: clone size, D gene, J gene, V gene, CDR3 DNA, CDR3 protein. A D gene is named only where the DNA matches it firmly. Size values are once, few and many counts, or a class for expanded clones, and some rows have none.

>few|NA|TRBJ1-1|TRBV5-1
TGCGCCAGCAGCTTGCCCGAAGGGACTGAAGCTTTCTTT
CASSLPEGTEAFF
>many|NA|TRBJ1-5|TRBV6-2/TRBV6-3
TGTGCCAGCAGTCTCCGACGGAACTTCAATCAGCCCCAGCATTTT
CASSLRRNFNQPQHF
>NA|NA|TRBJ2-1|TRBV24-1
TGTGCCACCAGTGATTTGTCCGGGACAGAGCAGTTCTTC
CATSDLSGTEQFF
>many|NA|TRBJ2-7|TRBV5-1
TGCGCCAGCAGCTTGGAAGGGACCTCCGAGCAGTACTTC
CASSLEGTSEQYF
>NA|NA|TRBJ1-4|TRBV12-3/TRBV12-4
TGTGCCAGCAGTGATTACGGGACGACTAATGAAAAACTGTTTTTT
CASSDYGTTNEKLFF
>many|TRBD2|TRBJ2-4|TRBV4-2
TGTGCCAGCAGCAGGGGACTAGGATTAAACATTCAGTACTTC
CASSRGLGLNIQYF
>many|TRBD1|TRBJ2-7|TRBV25-1
TGTGCCAGCAGTGCCCCGGGACAGGGTTCATACGAGCAGTACTTC
CASSAPGQGSYEQYF
>many|NA|TRBJ2-4|TRBV7-9
TGTGCCAGCGGGTTGAGCTCCAAAAACATTCAGTACTTC
CASGLSSKNIQYF
>many|NA|TRBJ1-1|TRBV5-1
TGCGCCAGCAGCTTGGAGTCTCGCATGAACACTGAAGCTTTCTTT
CASSLESRMNTEAFF
>many|NA|TRBJ2-6|TRBV20-1
TGCAGTGCTAGCCTCGACCACAGGCTCTCGGCCAACGTCCTGACTTTC
CSASLDHRLSANVLTF